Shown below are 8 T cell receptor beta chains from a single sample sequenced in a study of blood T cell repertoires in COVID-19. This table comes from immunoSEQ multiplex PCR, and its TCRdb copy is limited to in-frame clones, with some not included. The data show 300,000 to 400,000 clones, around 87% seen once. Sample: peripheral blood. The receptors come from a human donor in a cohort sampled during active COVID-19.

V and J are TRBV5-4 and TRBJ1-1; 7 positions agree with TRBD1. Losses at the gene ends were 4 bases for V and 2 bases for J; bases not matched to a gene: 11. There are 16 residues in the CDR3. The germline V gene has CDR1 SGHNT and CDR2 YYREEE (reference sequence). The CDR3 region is CASSAEGGAGNTEAFF. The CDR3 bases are TGTGCCAGCAGCGCTGAAGGGGGCGCGGGAAACACTGAAGCTTTCTTT.

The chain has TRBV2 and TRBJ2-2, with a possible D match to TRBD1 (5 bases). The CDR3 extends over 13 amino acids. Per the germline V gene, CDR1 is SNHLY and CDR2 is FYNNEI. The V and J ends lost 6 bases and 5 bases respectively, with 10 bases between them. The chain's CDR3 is CASRTDSTGELFF. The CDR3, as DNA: TGTGCCAGCAGGACCGACAGTACCGGGGAGCTGTTTTTT.

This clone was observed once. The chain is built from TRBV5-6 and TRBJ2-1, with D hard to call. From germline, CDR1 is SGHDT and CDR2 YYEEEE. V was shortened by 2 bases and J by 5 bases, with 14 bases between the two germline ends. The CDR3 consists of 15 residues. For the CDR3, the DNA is TGTGCCAGCAGCTTCCGAGCGACCAGTAACAATGAGCAGTTCTTC. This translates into CASSFRATSNNEQFF.

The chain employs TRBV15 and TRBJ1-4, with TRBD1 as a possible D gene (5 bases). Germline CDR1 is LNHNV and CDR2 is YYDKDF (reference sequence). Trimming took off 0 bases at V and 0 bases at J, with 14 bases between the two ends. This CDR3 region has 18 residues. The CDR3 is CATSRDNRATATNEKLFF. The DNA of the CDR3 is TGTGCCACCAGCAGAGATAATCGGGCGACAGCAACTAATGAAAAACTGTTTTTT. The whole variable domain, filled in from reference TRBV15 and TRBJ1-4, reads DAMVIQNPRYQVTQFGKPVTLSCSQTLNHNVMYWYQQKSSQAPKLLFHYYDKDFNNEADTPDNFQSRRPNTSFCFLDIRSPGLGDTAMYLCATSRDNRATATNEKLFFGSGTQLSVL.

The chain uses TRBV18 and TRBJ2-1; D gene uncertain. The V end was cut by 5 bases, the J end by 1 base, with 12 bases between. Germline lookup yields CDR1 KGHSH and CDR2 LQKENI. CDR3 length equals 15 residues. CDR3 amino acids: CASSIWPSSYNEQFF. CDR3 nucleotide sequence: TGTGCCAGCTCAATATGGCCTAGTTCCTACAATGAGCAGTTCTTC.

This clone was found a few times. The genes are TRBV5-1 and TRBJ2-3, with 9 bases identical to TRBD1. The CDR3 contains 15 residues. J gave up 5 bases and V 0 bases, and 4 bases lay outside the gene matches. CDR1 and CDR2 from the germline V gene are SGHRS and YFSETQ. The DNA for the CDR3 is TGCGCCAGCAGCTTGGCACAGGGGGCGAGAGATACGCAGTATTTT. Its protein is CASSLAQGARDTQYF.

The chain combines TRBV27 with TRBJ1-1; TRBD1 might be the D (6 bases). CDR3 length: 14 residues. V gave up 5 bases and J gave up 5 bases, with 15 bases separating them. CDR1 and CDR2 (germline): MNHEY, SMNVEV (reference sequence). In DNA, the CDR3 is TGTGCCAGCAGTCCCTCAAACAGGGCTACTGAAGCTTTCTTT. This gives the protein CASSPSNRATEAFF.

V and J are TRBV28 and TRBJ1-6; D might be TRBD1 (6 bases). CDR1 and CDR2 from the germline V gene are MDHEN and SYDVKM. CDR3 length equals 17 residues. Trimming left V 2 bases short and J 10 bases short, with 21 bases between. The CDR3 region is CASSLGLRGRRGSPLHF. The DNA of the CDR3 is TGTGCCAGCAGTTTAGGTCTACGGGGACGAAGGGGGTCACCCCTCCACTTT.